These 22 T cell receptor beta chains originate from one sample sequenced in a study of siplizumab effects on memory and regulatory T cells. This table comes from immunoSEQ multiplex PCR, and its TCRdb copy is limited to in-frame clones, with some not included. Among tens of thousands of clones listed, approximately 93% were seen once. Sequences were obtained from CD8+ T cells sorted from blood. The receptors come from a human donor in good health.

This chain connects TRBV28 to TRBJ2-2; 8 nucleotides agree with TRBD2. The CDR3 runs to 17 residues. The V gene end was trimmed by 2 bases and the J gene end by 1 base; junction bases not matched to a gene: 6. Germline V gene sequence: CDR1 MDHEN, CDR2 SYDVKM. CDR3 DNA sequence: TGTGCCAGCAGTTTAATGACGGCGGGGGGGAACACCGGGGAGCTGTTTTTT. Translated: CASSLMTAGGNTGELFF.

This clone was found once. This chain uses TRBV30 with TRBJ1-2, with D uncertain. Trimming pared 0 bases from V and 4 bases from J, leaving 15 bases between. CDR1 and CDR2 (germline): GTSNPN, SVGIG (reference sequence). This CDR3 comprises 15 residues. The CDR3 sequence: CAWSVIRLNFYGYTF. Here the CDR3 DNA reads TGTGCCTGGAGTGTTATCAGATTAAACTTCTATGGCTACACCTTC.

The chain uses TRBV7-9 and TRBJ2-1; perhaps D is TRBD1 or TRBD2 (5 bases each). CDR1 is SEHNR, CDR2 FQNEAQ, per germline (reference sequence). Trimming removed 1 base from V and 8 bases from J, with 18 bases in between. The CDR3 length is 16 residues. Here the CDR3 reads CASSLGGSPLGDEQFF. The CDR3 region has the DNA TGTGCCAGCAGCTTAGGGGGGAGCCCCTTGGGAGATGAGCAGTTCTTC.

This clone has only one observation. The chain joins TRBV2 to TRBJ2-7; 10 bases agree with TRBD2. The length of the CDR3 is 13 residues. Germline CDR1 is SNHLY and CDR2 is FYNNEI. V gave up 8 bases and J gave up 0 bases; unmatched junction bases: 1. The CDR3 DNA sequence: TGTGCCAGCCTAGCGGGGGTCTCCTACGAGCAGTACTTC. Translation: CASLAGVSYEQYF.

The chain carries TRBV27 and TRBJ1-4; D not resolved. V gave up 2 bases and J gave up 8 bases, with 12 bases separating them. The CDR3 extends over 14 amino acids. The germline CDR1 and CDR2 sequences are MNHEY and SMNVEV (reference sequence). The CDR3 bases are TGTGCCAGCAGTTTACTGGCGGGAACCGAAAAACTGTTTTTT. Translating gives CASSLLAGTEKLFF.

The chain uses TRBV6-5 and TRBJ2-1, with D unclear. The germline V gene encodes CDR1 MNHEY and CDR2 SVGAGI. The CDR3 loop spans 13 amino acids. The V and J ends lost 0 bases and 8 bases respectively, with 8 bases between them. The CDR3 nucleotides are TGTGCCAGCAGTTACTCGAGGACGGATGAGCAGTTCTTC. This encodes CASSYSRTDEQFF.

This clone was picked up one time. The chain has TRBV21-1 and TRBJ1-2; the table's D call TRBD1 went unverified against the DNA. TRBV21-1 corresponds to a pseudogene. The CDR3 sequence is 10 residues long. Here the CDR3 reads CASSKLGQAF. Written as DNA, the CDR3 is TGTGCCAGCAGCAAACTTGGACAAGCCTTC.

CDR3 loop: CASSHWGTEAFF. In DNA form, the CDR3 reads TGTGCCAGCTCCCATTGGGGGACTGAAGCTTTCTTT. This sequence joins TRBV6-1 and TRBJ1-1, with a weak D call TRBD1 (5 bases). The V gene's germline CDR1 is MNHNS and CDR2 SASEGT. The CDR3 totals 12 residues. Trimming removed 8 bases at V and 5 bases at J, with 12 bases between.

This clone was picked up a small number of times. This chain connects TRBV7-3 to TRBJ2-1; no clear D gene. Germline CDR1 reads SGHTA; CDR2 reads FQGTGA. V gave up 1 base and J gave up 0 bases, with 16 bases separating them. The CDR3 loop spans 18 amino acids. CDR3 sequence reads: CASSLKWSQPGSYNEQFF. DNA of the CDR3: TGTGCCAGCAGCTTAAAATGGTCCCAACCGGGCTCCTACAATGAGCAGTTCTTC.

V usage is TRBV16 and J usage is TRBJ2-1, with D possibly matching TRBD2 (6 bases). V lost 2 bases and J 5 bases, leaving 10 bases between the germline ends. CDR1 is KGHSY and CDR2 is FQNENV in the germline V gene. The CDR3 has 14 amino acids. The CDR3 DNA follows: TGTGCCAGCAGCCAAGGGACTGGAAACAATGAGCAGTTCTTC. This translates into CASSQGTGNNEQFF.

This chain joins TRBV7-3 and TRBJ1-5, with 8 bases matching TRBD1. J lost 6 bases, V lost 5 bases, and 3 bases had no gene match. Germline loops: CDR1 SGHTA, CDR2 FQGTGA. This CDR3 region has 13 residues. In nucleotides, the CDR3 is TGTGCCAGCAGCCCCGACAGGGGTCAGCCCCAGCATTTT. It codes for CASSPDRGQPQHF.

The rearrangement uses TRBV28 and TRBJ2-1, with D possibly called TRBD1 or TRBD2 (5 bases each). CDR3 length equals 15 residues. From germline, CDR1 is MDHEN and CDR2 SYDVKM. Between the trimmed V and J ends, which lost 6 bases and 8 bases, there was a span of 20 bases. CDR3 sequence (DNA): TGTGCCAGCAGCTTTCAGAAAGGGACGACGGATGAGCAGTTCTTC. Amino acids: CASSFQKGTTDEQFF.

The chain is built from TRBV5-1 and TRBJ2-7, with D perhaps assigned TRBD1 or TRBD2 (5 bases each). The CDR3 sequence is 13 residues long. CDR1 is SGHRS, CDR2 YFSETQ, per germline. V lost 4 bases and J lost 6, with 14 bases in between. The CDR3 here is CASSRDWGSEQYF. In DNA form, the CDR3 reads TGCGCCAGCAGCAGGGATTGGGGGTCCGAGCAGTACTTC.

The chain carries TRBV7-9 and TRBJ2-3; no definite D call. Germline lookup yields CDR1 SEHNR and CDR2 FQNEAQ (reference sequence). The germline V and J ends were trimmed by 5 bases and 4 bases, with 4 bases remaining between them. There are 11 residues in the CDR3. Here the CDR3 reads CASSLSDTQYF. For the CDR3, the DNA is TGTGCCAGCAGCCTTTCAGATACGCAGTATTTT.

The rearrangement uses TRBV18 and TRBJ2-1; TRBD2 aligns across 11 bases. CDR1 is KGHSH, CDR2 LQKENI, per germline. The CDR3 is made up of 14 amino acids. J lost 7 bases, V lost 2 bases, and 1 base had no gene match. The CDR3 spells CASSPGTSGNEQFF. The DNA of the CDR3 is TGTGCCAGCTCACCAGGGACTAGCGGAAATGAGCAGTTCTTC.

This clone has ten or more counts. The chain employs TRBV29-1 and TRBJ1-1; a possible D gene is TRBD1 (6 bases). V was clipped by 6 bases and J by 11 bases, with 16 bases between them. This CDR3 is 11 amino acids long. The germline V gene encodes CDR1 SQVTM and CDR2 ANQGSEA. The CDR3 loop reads CSVLRGADAFF. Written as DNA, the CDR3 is TGCAGCGTCCTCAGGGGAGCGGACGCTTTCTTT. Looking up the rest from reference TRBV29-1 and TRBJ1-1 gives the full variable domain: SAVISQKPSRDICQRGTSLTIQCQVDSQVTMMFWYRQQPGQSLTLIATANQGSEATYESGFVIDKFPISRPNLTFSTLTVSNMSPEDSSIYLCSVLRGADAFFGQGTRLTVV.

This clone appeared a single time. The CDR3 DNA sequence: TGTGCCAGCGGGGCGCCGGCTGATACGCAGTATTTT. Protein product: CASGAPADTQYF. The V gene is TRBV7-3, the J gene TRBJ2-3, with D possibly matching TRBD1 (5 bases). The CDR3 contains 12 residues. Germline V gene sequence: CDR1 SGHTA, CDR2 FQGTGA. V was shortened by 8 bases and J by 6 bases, with 12 bases between the two germline ends.

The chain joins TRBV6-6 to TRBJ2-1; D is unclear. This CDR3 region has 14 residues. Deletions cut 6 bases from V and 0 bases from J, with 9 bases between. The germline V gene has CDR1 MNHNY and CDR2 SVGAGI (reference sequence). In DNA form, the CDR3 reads TGTGCCAGCAGAAACCCAAGCTCCTACAATGAGCAGTTCTTC. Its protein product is CASRNPSSYNEQFF.

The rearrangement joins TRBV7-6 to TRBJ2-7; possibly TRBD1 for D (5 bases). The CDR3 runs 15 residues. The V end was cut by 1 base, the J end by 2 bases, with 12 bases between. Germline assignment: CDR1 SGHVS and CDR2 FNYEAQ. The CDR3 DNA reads TGTGCCAGCAGCTTAGGGCAGGGTAACCCCTACGAGCAGTACTTC. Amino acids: CASSLGQGNPYEQYF.

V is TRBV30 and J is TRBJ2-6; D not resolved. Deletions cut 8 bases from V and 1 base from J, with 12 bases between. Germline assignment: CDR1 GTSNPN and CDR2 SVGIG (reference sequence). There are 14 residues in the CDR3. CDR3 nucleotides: TGTGCCCCACGGAAACGGTCTGGGGCCAACGTCCTGACTTTC. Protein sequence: CAPRKRSGANVLTF.

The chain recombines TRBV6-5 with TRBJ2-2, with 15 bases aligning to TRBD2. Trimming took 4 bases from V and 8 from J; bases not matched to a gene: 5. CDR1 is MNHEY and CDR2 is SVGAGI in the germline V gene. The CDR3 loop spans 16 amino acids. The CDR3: CASSSGLAGGGGELFF. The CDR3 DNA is TGTGCCAGCAGTTCGGGACTAGCGGGAGGTGGAGGGGAGCTGTTTTTT.

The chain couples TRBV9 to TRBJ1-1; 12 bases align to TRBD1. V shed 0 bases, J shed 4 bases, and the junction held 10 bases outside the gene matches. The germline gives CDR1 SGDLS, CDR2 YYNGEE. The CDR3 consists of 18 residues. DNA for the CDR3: TGTGCCAGCAGCGTAGGGCGGGGGACAGGGGGCGCGGGCACTGAAGCTTTCTTT. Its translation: CASSVGRGTGGAGTEAFF.